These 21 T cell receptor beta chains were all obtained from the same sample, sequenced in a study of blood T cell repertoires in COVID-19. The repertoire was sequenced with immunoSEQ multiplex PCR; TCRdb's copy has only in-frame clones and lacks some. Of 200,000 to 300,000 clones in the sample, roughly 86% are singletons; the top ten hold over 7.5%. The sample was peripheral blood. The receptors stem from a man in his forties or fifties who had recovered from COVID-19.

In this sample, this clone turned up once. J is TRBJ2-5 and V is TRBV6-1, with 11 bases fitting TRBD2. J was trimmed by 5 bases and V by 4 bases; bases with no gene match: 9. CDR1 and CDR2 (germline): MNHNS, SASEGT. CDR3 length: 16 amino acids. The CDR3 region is CASSGPTSGVRETQYF. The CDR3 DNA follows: TGTGCCAGCAGTGGCCCGACTAGCGGGGTGAGGGAGACCCAGTACTTC.

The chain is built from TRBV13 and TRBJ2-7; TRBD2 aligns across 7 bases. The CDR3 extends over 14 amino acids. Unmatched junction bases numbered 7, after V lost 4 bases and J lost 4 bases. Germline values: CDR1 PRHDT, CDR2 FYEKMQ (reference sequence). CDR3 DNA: TGTGCCAGCAGCTCGAGGCGGGAGAGGTACGAGCAGTACTTC. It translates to CASSSRRERYEQYF.

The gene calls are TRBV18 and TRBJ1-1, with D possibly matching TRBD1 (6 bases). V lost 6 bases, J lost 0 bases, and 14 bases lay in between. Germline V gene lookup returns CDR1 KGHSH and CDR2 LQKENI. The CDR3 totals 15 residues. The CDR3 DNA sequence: TGTGCCAGCTCCCAAGGGAGACAGGTGAACACTGAAGCTTTCTTT. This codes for CASSQGRQVNTEAFF.

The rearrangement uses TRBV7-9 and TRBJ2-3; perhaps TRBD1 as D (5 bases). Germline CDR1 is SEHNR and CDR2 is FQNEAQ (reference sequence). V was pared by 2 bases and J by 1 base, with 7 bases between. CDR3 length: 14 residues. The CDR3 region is CASSLSQGTDTQYF. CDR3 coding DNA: TGTGCCAGCAGCTTATCACAGGGCACAGATACGCAGTATTTT.

Here the CDR3 DNA reads TGTGCCAGCAGCGACTGGGACAGGGGGTATGGCTACACCTTC. Translated: CASSDWDRGYGYTF. The chain couples TRBV9 to TRBJ1-2; 11 bases are a match to TRBD1. The CDR3 spans 14 residues. Per germline, CDR1 SGDLS and CDR2 YYNGEE. V gave up 3 bases and J gave up 5 bases; unmatched junction bases: 3.

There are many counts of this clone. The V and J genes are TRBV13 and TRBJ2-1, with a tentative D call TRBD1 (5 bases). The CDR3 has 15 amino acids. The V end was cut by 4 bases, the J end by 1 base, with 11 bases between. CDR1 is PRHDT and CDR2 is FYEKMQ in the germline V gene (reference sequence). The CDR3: CASSSRVPSYNEQFF. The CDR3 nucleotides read TGTGCCAGCAGCTCCAGGGTCCCTTCCTACAATGAGCAGTTCTTC.

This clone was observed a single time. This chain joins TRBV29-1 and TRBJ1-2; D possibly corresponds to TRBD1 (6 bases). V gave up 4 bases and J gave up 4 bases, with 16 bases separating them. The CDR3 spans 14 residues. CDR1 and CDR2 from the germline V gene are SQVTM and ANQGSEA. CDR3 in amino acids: CSVGTGSERYGYTF. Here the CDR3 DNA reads TGCAGCGTTGGAACAGGGTCGGAACGCTATGGCTACACCTTC.

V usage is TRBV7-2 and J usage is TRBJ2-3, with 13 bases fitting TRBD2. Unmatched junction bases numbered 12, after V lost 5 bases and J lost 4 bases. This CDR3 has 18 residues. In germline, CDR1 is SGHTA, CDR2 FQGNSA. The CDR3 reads CASSQPLLAGGPSDTQYF. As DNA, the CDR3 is TGTGCCAGCAGCCAACCTTTACTAGCGGGAGGGCCCTCAGATACGCAGTATTTT.

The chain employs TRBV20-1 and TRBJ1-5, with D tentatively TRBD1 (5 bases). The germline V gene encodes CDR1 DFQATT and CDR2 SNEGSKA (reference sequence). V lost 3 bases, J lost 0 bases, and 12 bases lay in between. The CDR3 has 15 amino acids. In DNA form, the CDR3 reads TGCAGTGCTAGTAGGCAGGGCCATAGCAATCAGCCCCAGCATTTT. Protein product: CSASRQGHSNQPQHF.

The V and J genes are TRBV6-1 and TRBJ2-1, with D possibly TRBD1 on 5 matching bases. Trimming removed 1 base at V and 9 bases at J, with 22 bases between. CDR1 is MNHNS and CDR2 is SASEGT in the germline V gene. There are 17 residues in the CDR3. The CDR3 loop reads CASSEVSRAWGNGEQFF. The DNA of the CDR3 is TGTGCCAGCAGTGAAGTGAGTCGGGCATGGGGCAATGGTGAGCAGTTCTTC.

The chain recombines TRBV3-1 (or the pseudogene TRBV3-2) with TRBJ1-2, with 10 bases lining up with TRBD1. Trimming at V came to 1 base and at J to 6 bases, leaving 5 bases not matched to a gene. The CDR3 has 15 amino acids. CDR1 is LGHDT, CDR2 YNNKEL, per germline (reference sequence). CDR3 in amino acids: CASSQGPTGGDGYTF. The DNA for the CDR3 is TGTGCCAGCAGCCAAGGCCCGACAGGGGGCGATGGCTACACCTTC.

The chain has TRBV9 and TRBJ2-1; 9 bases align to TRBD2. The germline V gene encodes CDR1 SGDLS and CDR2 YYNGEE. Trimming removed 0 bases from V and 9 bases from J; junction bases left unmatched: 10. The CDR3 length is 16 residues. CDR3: CASSVVMRGGQGEQFF. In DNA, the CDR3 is TGTGCCAGCAGCGTAGTAATGCGGGGGGGCCAAGGTGAGCAGTTCTTC. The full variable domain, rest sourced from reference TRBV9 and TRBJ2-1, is DSGVTQTPKHLITATGQRVTLRCSPRSGDLSVYWYQQSLDQGLQFLIQYYNGEERAKGNILERFSAQQFPDLHSELNLSSLELGDSALYFCASSVVMRGGQGEQFFGPGTRLTVL.

The CDR3 is CASSQWRGTNYGYTF. The CDR3 nucleotides read TGCGCCAGCAGTCAATGGAGGGGCACTAACTATGGCTACACCTTC. V gene TRBV23-1 combines with J gene TRBJ1-2, with D maybe TRBD1 (5 bases). TRBV23-1 is classed as an ORF, of uncertain function. The CDR3 consists of 15 residues. V was trimmed by 1 base and J by 0 bases, leaving 9 bases between them.

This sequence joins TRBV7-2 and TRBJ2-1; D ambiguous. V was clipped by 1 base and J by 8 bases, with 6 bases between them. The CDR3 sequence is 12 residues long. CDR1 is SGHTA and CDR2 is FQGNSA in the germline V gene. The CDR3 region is CASSLVADEQFF. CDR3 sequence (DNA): TGTGCCAGCAGCTTAGTGGCGGATGAGCAGTTCTTC.

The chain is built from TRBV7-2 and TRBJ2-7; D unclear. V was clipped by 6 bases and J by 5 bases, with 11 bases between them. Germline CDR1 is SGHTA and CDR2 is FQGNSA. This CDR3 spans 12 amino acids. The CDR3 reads CASSSRFHEQYF. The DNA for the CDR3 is TGTGCCAGCAGTTCCCGTTTTCACGAGCAGTACTTC.

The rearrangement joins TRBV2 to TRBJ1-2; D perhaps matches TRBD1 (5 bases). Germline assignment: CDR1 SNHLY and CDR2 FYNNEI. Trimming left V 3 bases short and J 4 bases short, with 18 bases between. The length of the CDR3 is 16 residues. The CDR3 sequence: CASSDGRVGGRYGYTF. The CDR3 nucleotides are TGTGCCAGCAGTGACGGCAGGGTCGGGGGACGCTATGGCTACACCTTC.

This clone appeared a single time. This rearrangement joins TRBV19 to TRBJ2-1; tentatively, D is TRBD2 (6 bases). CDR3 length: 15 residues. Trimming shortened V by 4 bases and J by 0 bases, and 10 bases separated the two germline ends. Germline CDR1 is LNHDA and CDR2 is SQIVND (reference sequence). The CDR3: CASSREVGSYNEQFF. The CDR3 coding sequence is TGTGCCAGTAGTAGGGAGGTGGGCTCCTACAATGAGCAGTTCTTC.

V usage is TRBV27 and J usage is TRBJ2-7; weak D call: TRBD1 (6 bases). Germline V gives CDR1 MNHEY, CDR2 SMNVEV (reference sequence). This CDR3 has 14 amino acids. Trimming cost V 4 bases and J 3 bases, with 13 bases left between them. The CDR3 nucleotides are TGTGCCAGCAGTTCCTGGACAGTCAGCTACGAGCAGTACTTC. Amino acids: CASSSWTVSYEQYF.

CDR3: CASSLQGGSDTQYF. The CDR3, as DNA: TGTGCCAGCAGCCTACAGGGTGGTTCAGATACGCAGTATTTT. The rearrangement joins TRBV11-3 to TRBJ2-3; weak D call: TRBD1 (6 bases). V lost 5 bases to trimming and J lost 4 bases, with 13 bases between them. The germline V gene has CDR1 SGHNT and CDR2 YENEEA. The CDR3 length is 14 residues.

CDR3 nucleotides: TGTGCCAGCAGTGAGGTAGCGGGAGGGAGCAATGAGCAGTTCTTC. Protein sequence: CASSEVAGGSNEQFF. The genes are TRBV2 and TRBJ2-1, with TRBD2 matching 11 bases. The V gene end was trimmed by 3 bases and the J gene end by 6 bases; junction bases not matched to a gene: 4. Germline CDR1 reads SNHLY; CDR2 reads FYNNEI. This CDR3 has 15 residues.

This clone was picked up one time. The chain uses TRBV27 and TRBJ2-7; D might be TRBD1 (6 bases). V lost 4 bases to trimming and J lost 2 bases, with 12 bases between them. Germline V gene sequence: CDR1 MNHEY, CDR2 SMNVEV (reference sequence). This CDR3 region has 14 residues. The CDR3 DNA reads TGTGCCAGCAGTTCCAGGGGCCCTACCTACGAGCAGTACTTC. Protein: CASSSRGPTYEQYF.